This T cell receptor (beta chain) was documented in a study of Ad26.COV2.S vaccination and SARS-CoV-2 variants. Overall study context: Within the COV1001 Ad26.COV2.S trial arm, the donor was enrolled.

The treatment: some 19 received Ad26.COV2.S at low or high dose, single or two shots; roughly five received placebo; per-sample allocation not given. Each sample was drawn 63 days after the first injection (of vaccine or placebo). The germline V gene has CDR1 MRHNA and CDR2 SNTAGT. Trimming took off 2 bases at V and 4 bases at J, with 8 bases between the two ends. CDR3 size: 13 residues. Clones were read by immunoSEQ multiplex PCR, and TCRdb kept only the in-frame ones, dropping some. The data show some 350,000 clones, with 85% to 90% seen just once and 5.5% held by the top ten. The TCR was taken from a person between 18 and 65 years old who received the Ad26.COV2.S COVID-19 vaccine or a placebo. The sequences come from peripheral blood, collected in a trial of Ad26.COV2.S vaccine versus placebo. The V gene is TRBV6-4, the J gene TRBJ1-1; no clear D. The CDR3: CASSDPPTTEAFF. Here the CDR3 DNA reads TGTGCCAGCAGTGACCCGCCAACCACTGAAGCTTTCTTT.